This TCR beta chain was recovered during a study of blood T cell repertoires in COVID-19. In the study overall: Researchers got acute and convalescent COVID-19 samples from the United States, Italy and Spain. T cells, B-cell-depleted T cells, or PBMCs provided the cDNA or gDNA that served as material.

How the authors handled the data: Counts of nucleated cells, estimated from reference gene primer amplification, were obtained. The method was immunoSEQ multiplex PCR; TCRdb's version includes in-frame clones alone and lacks a portion of them. The V and J calls and clone size come from that table; D and trimming were worked out from the DNA. The profile shows 200,000 to 300,000 clones, 80% to 90% of them singletons. This CDR3 spans 14 amino acids. Germline V gene sequence: CDR1 KGHSH, CDR2 LQKENI. V dropped 2 bases and J dropped 1 base, with 8 bases sitting between them. Source material: peripheral blood. V is TRBV18 and J is TRBJ1-2; no definite D call. The sequence came from a woman in her 70s with acute or convalescent COVID-19. Here the CDR3 DNA reads TGTGCCAGCTCACCAGGAGGGATTAACTATGGCTACACCTTC. Translation gives CASSPGGINYGYTF.